The T cell receptor (beta chain) described here comes from a study of T cell responses to AZD1222 COVID-19 vaccine. Overall study results and limits: The study reported that nearly half of spike-specific TCRs target unmutated variant regions. After two AZD1222 doses, spike-specific TCR breadth and depth rose versus day 0. Spike was spanned by vaccine-associated CD4 TCRs, which were dominant at 160-218 and 743-854. Clonal diversity was possibly underestimated; the donors were predominantly white British and more often female.

Points on this clone: The antigen is not known.

Produced via immunoSEQ multiplex PCR; TCRdb's table is partial and in-frame only. The sample has some 84,000 clones, roughly nine tenths seen once. The germline V gene encodes CDR1 MNHEY and CDR2 SVGAGI. With 8 bases removed from V and 6 bases from J, the gap between germline ends came to 17 bases. There are 13 residues in the CDR3. The TCR sequence derives from an adult who received the AZD1222 COVID-19 vaccine. V is TRBV6-5 and J is TRBJ2-7, with a weak D call TRBD2 (5 bases). Sequencing used peripheral blood, obtained 28 days after the second AZD1222 dose. The CDR3 sequence is CASVGSAGGEQYF. CDR3 coding DNA: TGTGCCAGCGTGGGTTCCGCAGGAGGCGAGCAGTACTTC.